This T cell receptor (beta chain) was captured in a study of T cells in Graves' hyperthyroidism and ophthalmopathy. Researchers took RNA transcripts and amplified the TCR beta CDR3 regions from them. TCR CDR3 underwent first-round RT-PCR with the HTBI primer set. TCRdb reprocessed the multiplex PCR reads via MiXCR and lists one record per CDR3 protein. The data contain roughly 350,000 distinct CDR3 sequences, roughly 14% of them singletons. The CDR3 sequence is 13 residues long. Germline V CDR1 and CDR2: SNHLY, FYNNEI. The V end was cut by 6 bases, the J end by 0 bases, with 5 bases between. This clonotype was seen many times. What it binds is unknown. Diagnoses were established using clinical symptoms, serum thyroxine and TRAb, thyroid ultrasound and orbital computed tomography. Study results and caveats: Model-based prediction identified ophthalmopathy a median approximately 6.2 months prior to its onset.

The chain uses TRBV2 and TRBJ1-4; D is ambiguous. The sequenced sample consisted of blood. This receptor was obtained from a woman in her twenties or thirties with Graves' ophthalmopathy. In DNA, the CDR3 is TGTGCCAGCAGAGGATCAACTAATGAAAAACTGTTTTTT. Translating gives CASRGSTNEKLFF.